This passage covers 19 T cell receptor beta chains from one sample sequenced in a study of shared clonotypes between healthy human individuals. Profiling relied on immunoSEQ multiplex PCR, and the TCRdb table lists in-frame clones only, not all of them. The sample shows over 2 million clones, about 95% of them seen only once. Naive CD8 isolation took CD45RO-negative cells positively selected for CCR7 and excluded terminally differentiated effector memory CD45RA+ cells. Input material: naive CD8+ T cells sorted from blood. These receptors all stem from a man between 18 and 29 years old in good health.

The chain has TRBV5-8 and TRBJ2-7; D is possibly TRBD1 (5 bases). CDR1 and CDR2 (germline): SGHTS, YDEGEE. The V and J ends lost 7 bases and 3 bases respectively, with 8 bases between them. This CDR3 contains 11 residues. CDR3: CASDDSYEQYF. The CDR3 nucleotides read TGTGCCAGCGATGACAGCTACGAGCAGTACTTC.

The genes are TRBV4-3 and TRBJ2-3; 9 bases agree with TRBD2. V trimming: 0 bases; J trimming: 6 bases; junction bases outside the gene matches: 7. Germline V gives CDR1 LGHNA, CDR2 YSLEER. This CDR3 is 16 amino acids long. CDR3 protein: CASSQEVAGASDTQYF. CDR3 coding DNA: TGCGCCAGCAGCCAAGAGGTAGCGGGAGCGTCCGATACGCAGTATTTT.

The gene calls are TRBV4-1 and TRBJ2-3; 7 bases map to TRBD2. V lost 5 bases and J lost 6; bases outside the gene matches: 5. Germline V CDR1 and CDR2: MGHRA, YSYEKL. CDR3 length: 13 residues. CDR3 loop: CASSGRVEDTQYF. CDR3 DNA sequence: TGCGCCAGCAGCGGGAGGGTGGAGGATACGCAGTATTTT.

This sequence joins TRBV7-2 and TRBJ2-7; D gene unclear. CDR1 and CDR2 (germline): SGHTA, FQGNSA. Trimming took 1 base from V and 3 from J, leaving 13 bases between them. The CDR3 covers 15 residues. The CDR3, as DNA: TGTGCCAGCAGCTTAGGTCTGGGCGGAGTCTACGAGCAGTACTTC. It codes for CASSLGLGGVYEQYF. Full variable domain (missing parts from reference TRBV7-2 and TRBJ2-7): GAGVSQSPSNKVTEKGKDVELRCDPISGHTALYWYRQSLGQGLEFLIYFQGNSAPDKSGLPSDRFSAERTGGSVSTLTIQRTQQEDSAVYLCASSLGLGGVYEQYFGPGTRLTVT.

The V gene is TRBV5-6, the J gene TRBJ2-2; weak D call: TRBD2 (6 bases). CDR3 length: 13 residues. The V gene's germline CDR1 is SGHDT and CDR2 YYEEEE. V lost 4 bases and J 6 bases, leaving 10 bases between the germline ends. The CDR3, as DNA: TGTGCCAGCAGCCCGTTAGCGGCCGGGGAGCTGTTTTTT. Amino acid sequence: CASSPLAAGELFF.

Turning to this clone: This sample also contains other DNA sequences that code for the same CDR3. V gene TRBV5-4 combines with J gene TRBJ1-2; 7 positions agree with TRBD1. This CDR3 spans 14 amino acids. J gave up 0 bases and V 3 bases, and 2 bases lay outside the gene matches. CDR1 and CDR2 (germline): SGHNT, YYREEE (reference sequence). The CDR3, as DNA: TGTGCCAGCAGCTCCGGGACAGCTAACTATGGCTACACCTTC. It codes for CASSSGTANYGYTF. Combining the CDR3 with reference TRBV5-4 and TRBJ1-2 gives the whole variable domain ETGVTQSPTHLIKTRGQQVTLRCSSQSGHNTVSWYQQALGQGPQFIFQYYREEENGRGNFPPRFSGLQFPNYSSELNVNALELDDSALYLCASSSGTANYGYTFGSGTRLTVV.

V usage is TRBV5-4 and J usage is TRBJ1-3; D gene uncertain. Germline assignment: CDR1 SGHNT and CDR2 YYREEE (reference sequence). Trimming left V 2 bases short and J 0 bases short, with 3 bases between. This CDR3 spans 13 amino acids. CDR3 sequence reads: CASSFNSGNTIYF. CDR3 DNA: TGTGCCAGCAGCTTTAACTCTGGAAACACCATATATTTT.

The chain carries TRBV6-5 and TRBJ1-4, with TRBD1 as a possible D gene (5 bases). Germline lookup yields CDR1 MNHEY and CDR2 SVGAGI. The CDR3 extends over 15 amino acids. V was cut by 1 base and J by 6 bases, with 12 bases left in between. CDR3 loop: CASSYFGGEDEKLFF. The CDR3 nucleotides read TGTGCCAGCAGTTACTTTGGGGGGGAAGATGAAAAACTGTTTTTT.

This clone was counted once. The chain employs TRBV29-1 and TRBJ2-5, with D possibly matching TRBD2 (5 bases). Matching the DNA end better, TRBJ2-7 makes the J call doubtful. Germline values: CDR1 SQVTM, CDR2 ANQGSEA. The CDR3 is made up of 13 amino acids. Here the CDR3 DNA reads TGCAGCGTTGATGCGGGCCGTAACTCCGAGCAGTACTTC. Encoded protein: CSVDAGRNSEQYF.

The DNA for the CDR3 is TGTGCCAGCAGCTTCCTTCCCGGGAGCTACGAGCAGTACTTC. It translates to CASSFLPGSYEQYF. The rearrangement uses TRBV5-4 and TRBJ2-7, with D perhaps TRBD2 (6 bases). Germline assignment: CDR1 SGHNT and CDR2 YYREEE (reference sequence). This CDR3 is 14 amino acids long. V dropped 2 bases and J dropped 3 bases, with 12 bases sitting between them.

About this clone itself: A junction end diverges from the germline sequence, so it may reflect a read error. The chain is built from TRBV28 and TRBJ2-1; 8 nucleotides line up with TRBD2. The CDR3 totals 11 residues. Per the germline V gene, CDR1 is MDHEN and CDR2 is SYDVKM. The CDR3 loop is CASTAGGLKLF. In nucleotides, the CDR3 is TGTGCCAGCACGGCGGGGGGTCTTAAACTCTTC.

The V call is TRBV27, the J call TRBJ1-1; possibly TRBD1 for D (6 bases). The CDR3 has 13 residues. The germline gives CDR1 MNHEY, CDR2 SMNVEV (reference sequence). Trimming left V 10 bases short and J 1 base short, with 13 bases between. The CDR3 region is CATRDTPNTEAFF. The CDR3 DNA reads as TGTGCCACCAGGGACACCCCGAACACTGAAGCTTTCTTT.

This sequence joins TRBV30 and TRBJ2-3; 14 bases line up with TRBD2. The CDR3 has 16 amino acids. CDR1 and CDR2 from the germline V gene are GTSNPN and SVGIG (reference sequence). V lost 3 bases and J lost 4; bases outside the gene matches: 6. CDR3 sequence (DNA): TGTGCCTGGAGCGAGGGACTAGCGGGAGTGGCAGATACGCAGTATTTT. Protein product: CAWSEGLAGVADTQYF.

The chain joins TRBV5-6 to TRBJ2-7; possible D gene TRBD2, 5 bases. Germline lookup yields CDR1 SGHDT and CDR2 YYEEEE. V dropped 0 bases and J dropped 7 bases, with 20 bases sitting between them. The CDR3 contains 16 residues. The CDR3 DNA reads as TGTGCCAGCAGCTTGGGCACCGGGATGAGGGCGTGGGAGCAGTACTTC. Amino acids: CASSLGTGMRAWEQYF.

The CDR3 region has the DNA TGTGCCAGCAGCTGGTCAGGGAGAGGGGACACTGAAGCTTTCTTT. This sequence encodes CASSWSGRGDTEAFF. The rearrangement joins TRBV13 to TRBJ1-1; D is possibly TRBD1 (5 bases). This CDR3 has 15 amino acids. Trimming cost V 4 bases and J 3 bases, with 15 bases left between them. Germline V lookup: CDR1 PRHDT, CDR2 FYEKMQ (reference sequence).

The chain has TRBV11-2 and TRBJ1-1; D not resolved. Germline-derived CDR1 and CDR2 are SGHAT and FQNNGV. Trimming took 5 bases from V and 0 from J, leaving 13 bases between them. This CDR3 spans 15 amino acids. The CDR3 nucleotides are TGTGCCAGCAGCGTTATGGGTCCCGTGAACACTGAAGCTTTCTTT. This sequence encodes CASSVMGPVNTEAFF. Full variable domain (remainder filled in from reference TRBV11-2 and TRBJ1-1): EAGVAQSPRYKIIEKRQSVAFWCNPISGHATLYWYQQILGQGPKLLIQFQNNGVVDDSQLPKDRFSAERLKGVDSTLKIQPAKLEDSAVYLCASSVMGPVNTEAFFGQGTRLTVV.

Comments on this clone: Other DNA sequences of this sample code for an identical CDR3. The chain joins TRBV28 to TRBJ1-1; D ambiguous. The V and J ends lost 1 base and 5 bases respectively, with 5 bases between them. Germline CDR1 reads MDHEN; CDR2 reads SYDVKM. The CDR3 runs 12 residues. CDR3 protein: CASSLSRTEAFF. CDR3 in DNA: TGTGCCAGCAGTTTATCGAGGACTGAAGCTTTCTTT.

The chain has TRBV4-1 and TRBJ1-5; D not certain. Trimming cost V 2 bases and J 4 bases, with 12 bases left between them. The germline V gene encodes CDR1 MGHRA and CDR2 YSYEKL. This CDR3 spans 15 amino acids. The chain's CDR3 is CASSQSKGENQPQHF. CDR3 DNA sequence: TGCGCCAGCAGCCAATCTAAGGGAGAGAATCAGCCCCAGCATTTT.

The chain couples TRBV5-6 to TRBJ2-7, with unresolved D. This CDR3 has 12 amino acids. V shed 3 bases and J shed 3 bases, with 7 bases lying between them. In germline, CDR1 is SGHDT, CDR2 YYEEEE. The CDR3 DNA is TGTGCCAGCAGCTCCTACGACTACGAGCAGTACTTC. It encodes CASSSYDYEQYF.